One and the same sample provided the 7 T cell receptor beta chains below, sequenced in a study of shared clonotypes between healthy human individuals. Using immunoSEQ multiplex PCR, the repertoire was profiled, and TCRdb retains in-frame clones only, with some absent. The table includes more than 550,000 clones, roughly two thirds detected once. Sequenced sample: memory CD4+ T cells sorted from blood. As to subset: CD45RA-negative fraction. These receptors were collected from a woman aged 30 to 39 in good health.

This clone was seen ten or more times. The chain carries TRBV5-1 and TRBJ2-2, with 7 bases that match TRBD2. V lost 6 bases and J lost 5; bases outside the gene matches: 13. The CDR3 spans 16 residues. Germline values: CDR1 SGHRS, CDR2 YFSETQ. CDR3 loop: CASNPGDYRGTGELFF. The CDR3 DNA sequence: TGCGCCAGCAACCCCGGGGACTATCGGGGGACCGGGGAGCTGTTTTTT.

The genes are TRBV29-1 and TRBJ2-5, with 7 nucleotides matching TRBD2. Germline CDR1 is SQVTM and CDR2 is ANQGSEA. V shed 8 bases and J 5 bases; nucleotides not matched to a gene: 11. This CDR3 contains 13 residues. CDR3 in DNA: TGCAGCACCCCCGCGCGGGAGATGGAGACCCAGTACTTC. As protein: CSTPAREMETQYF.

CDR3 loop: CAWGLPRETQYF. DNA for the CDR3: TGTGCCTGGGGTTTACCTCGGGAGACCCAGTACTTC. The gene calls are TRBV30 and TRBJ2-5; no clear D gene. Germline CDR1 reads GTSNPN; CDR2 reads SVGIG (reference sequence). The V end was cut by 5 bases, the J end by 5 bases, with 12 bases between. This CDR3 has 12 amino acids.

The chain combines TRBV25-1 with TRBJ2-7, with 9 nucleotides matching TRBD1. This CDR3 has 15 residues. Looked up from germline, CDR1 is MGHDK and CDR2 is SYGVNS. V shed 6 bases, J shed 3 bases, and the junction held 9 bases outside the gene matches. The CDR3: CASRALGQGLYEQYF. DNA of the CDR3: TGTGCCAGCAGAGCCTTGGGACAGGGACTCTACGAGCAGTACTTC.

V is TRBV6-6 and J is TRBJ2-5, with 11 bases matching TRBD1. Germline CDR1 reads MNHNY; CDR2 reads SVGAGI (reference sequence). This CDR3 comprises 15 residues. The J segment lost 4 bases and the V segment lost 6 bases, leaving 7 bases of the junction unmatched. The CDR3 DNA reads TGTGCCAGCAGCCCGGGACAGGGGGTGGGAGAGACCCAGTACTTC. Translation gives CASSPGQGVGETQYF.

This clone was counted a few times. The genes are TRBV5-1 and TRBJ2-2, with 12 bases identical to TRBD2. CDR1 is SGHRS and CDR2 is YFSETQ in the germline V gene. The J segment lost 6 bases and the V segment lost 1 base, leaving 7 bases of the junction unmatched. The CDR3 is 17 residues long. CDR3 in DNA: TGCGCCAGCAGCTTGTCCGGTCGACTAGCGGGAGCCGGGGAGCTGTTTTTT. Translated: CASSLSGRLAGAGELFF.

This clone was detected only once. CDR3 amino acids: CASSLLSSSEQFF. In DNA, the CDR3 is TGTGCCAGCAGCTTATTGTCCTCGTCTGAGCAGTTCTTC. The chain has TRBV11-3 and TRBJ2-1; D remains unclear. This CDR3 has 13 residues. Germline V gene lookup returns CDR1 SGHNT and CDR2 YENEEA. Trimming took off 2 bases at V and 9 bases at J, with 11 bases between the two ends. The full variable domain, in which reference TRBV11-3 and TRBJ2-1 provide the parts outside the CDR3, is EAGVVQSPRYKIIEKKQPVAFWCNPISGHNTLYWYLQNLGQGPELLIRYENEEAVDDSQLPKDRFSAERLKGVDSTLKIQPAELGDSAVYLCASSLLSSSEQFFGPGTRLTVL.